This TCR beta chain derives from a study of blood T cell repertoires in COVID-19. In the study overall: There were acute and convalescent COVID-19 samples, and they came from the United States, Italy and Spain. PBMCs, B-cell-depleted T cells, or T cells were the source of the cDNA or gDNA that made up the material.

The J segment lost 4 bases and the V segment lost 0 bases, leaving 8 bases of the junction unmatched. The germline V gene encodes CDR1 LGHNA and CDR2 YSLEER. CDR3 size: 17 residues. The authors' processing: Estimated nucleated cell counts came from reference gene primer amplification. Generated by immunoSEQ multiplex PCR, the TCRdb table keeps only in-frame clones and is missing some. V, J and clone size reflect that table, while D and trimming were determined from the DNA. The table has 200,000 to 250,000 clones, approximately 82% seen once. The TCR sequence derives from a woman aged 40 to 50 who had recovered from COVID-19. Sequenced: peripheral blood. The rearrangement uses TRBV4-3 and TRBJ2-1; 8 bases align to TRBD2. CDR3 residues: CASSQEIGGGIYNEQFF. DNA of the CDR3: TGCGCCAGCAGCCAAGAAATCGGGGGGGGAATATACAATGAGCAGTTCTTC.